Ten or more counts support the clone carrying this T cell receptor beta chain. No antigen is known for it. This record belongs to a study of molecular identifiers for immune sequencing clone quantification. Study-level findings and limits: Because of identical TCR molecules sharing a barcode, sizes of highly expanded clones could be underestimated. Reports indicate spiked Jurkat TCR RNA from one cell could be found among approximately 1 million naive cells.

Naive CD8 T cells were sorted, and the gate applied was CD8+CD4-CCR7+CD45RA+. TCRdb recomputed calls from the PCR reads with MiXCR, one row per CDR3 protein. Among about 640,000 distinct CDR3 sequences listed, 15% to 20% were seen once. Material for sequencing was naive CD8+ T cells from blood, with Jurkat cell RNA spiked in. Regarding subset: FACS-sorted CD8+CD4-CCR7+CD45RA+ naive T cells. This sequence was found in a human donor in good health. Some libraries in this study had Jurkat cell RNA spiked in.

The CDR3 nucleotides read TGCAGTGCCACCGAGCCTATTGCTGGGGCTACGAACACCGGGGAGCTGTTTTTT. Translation: CSATEPIAGATNTGELFF. The chain recombines TRBV20-1 with TRBJ2-2; maybe TRBD1 (5 bases). CDR3 size: 18 residues. Between the trimmed V and J ends, which lost 6 bases and 0 bases, there was a span of 23 bases. In germline, CDR1 is DFQATT, CDR2 SNEGSKA (reference sequence).